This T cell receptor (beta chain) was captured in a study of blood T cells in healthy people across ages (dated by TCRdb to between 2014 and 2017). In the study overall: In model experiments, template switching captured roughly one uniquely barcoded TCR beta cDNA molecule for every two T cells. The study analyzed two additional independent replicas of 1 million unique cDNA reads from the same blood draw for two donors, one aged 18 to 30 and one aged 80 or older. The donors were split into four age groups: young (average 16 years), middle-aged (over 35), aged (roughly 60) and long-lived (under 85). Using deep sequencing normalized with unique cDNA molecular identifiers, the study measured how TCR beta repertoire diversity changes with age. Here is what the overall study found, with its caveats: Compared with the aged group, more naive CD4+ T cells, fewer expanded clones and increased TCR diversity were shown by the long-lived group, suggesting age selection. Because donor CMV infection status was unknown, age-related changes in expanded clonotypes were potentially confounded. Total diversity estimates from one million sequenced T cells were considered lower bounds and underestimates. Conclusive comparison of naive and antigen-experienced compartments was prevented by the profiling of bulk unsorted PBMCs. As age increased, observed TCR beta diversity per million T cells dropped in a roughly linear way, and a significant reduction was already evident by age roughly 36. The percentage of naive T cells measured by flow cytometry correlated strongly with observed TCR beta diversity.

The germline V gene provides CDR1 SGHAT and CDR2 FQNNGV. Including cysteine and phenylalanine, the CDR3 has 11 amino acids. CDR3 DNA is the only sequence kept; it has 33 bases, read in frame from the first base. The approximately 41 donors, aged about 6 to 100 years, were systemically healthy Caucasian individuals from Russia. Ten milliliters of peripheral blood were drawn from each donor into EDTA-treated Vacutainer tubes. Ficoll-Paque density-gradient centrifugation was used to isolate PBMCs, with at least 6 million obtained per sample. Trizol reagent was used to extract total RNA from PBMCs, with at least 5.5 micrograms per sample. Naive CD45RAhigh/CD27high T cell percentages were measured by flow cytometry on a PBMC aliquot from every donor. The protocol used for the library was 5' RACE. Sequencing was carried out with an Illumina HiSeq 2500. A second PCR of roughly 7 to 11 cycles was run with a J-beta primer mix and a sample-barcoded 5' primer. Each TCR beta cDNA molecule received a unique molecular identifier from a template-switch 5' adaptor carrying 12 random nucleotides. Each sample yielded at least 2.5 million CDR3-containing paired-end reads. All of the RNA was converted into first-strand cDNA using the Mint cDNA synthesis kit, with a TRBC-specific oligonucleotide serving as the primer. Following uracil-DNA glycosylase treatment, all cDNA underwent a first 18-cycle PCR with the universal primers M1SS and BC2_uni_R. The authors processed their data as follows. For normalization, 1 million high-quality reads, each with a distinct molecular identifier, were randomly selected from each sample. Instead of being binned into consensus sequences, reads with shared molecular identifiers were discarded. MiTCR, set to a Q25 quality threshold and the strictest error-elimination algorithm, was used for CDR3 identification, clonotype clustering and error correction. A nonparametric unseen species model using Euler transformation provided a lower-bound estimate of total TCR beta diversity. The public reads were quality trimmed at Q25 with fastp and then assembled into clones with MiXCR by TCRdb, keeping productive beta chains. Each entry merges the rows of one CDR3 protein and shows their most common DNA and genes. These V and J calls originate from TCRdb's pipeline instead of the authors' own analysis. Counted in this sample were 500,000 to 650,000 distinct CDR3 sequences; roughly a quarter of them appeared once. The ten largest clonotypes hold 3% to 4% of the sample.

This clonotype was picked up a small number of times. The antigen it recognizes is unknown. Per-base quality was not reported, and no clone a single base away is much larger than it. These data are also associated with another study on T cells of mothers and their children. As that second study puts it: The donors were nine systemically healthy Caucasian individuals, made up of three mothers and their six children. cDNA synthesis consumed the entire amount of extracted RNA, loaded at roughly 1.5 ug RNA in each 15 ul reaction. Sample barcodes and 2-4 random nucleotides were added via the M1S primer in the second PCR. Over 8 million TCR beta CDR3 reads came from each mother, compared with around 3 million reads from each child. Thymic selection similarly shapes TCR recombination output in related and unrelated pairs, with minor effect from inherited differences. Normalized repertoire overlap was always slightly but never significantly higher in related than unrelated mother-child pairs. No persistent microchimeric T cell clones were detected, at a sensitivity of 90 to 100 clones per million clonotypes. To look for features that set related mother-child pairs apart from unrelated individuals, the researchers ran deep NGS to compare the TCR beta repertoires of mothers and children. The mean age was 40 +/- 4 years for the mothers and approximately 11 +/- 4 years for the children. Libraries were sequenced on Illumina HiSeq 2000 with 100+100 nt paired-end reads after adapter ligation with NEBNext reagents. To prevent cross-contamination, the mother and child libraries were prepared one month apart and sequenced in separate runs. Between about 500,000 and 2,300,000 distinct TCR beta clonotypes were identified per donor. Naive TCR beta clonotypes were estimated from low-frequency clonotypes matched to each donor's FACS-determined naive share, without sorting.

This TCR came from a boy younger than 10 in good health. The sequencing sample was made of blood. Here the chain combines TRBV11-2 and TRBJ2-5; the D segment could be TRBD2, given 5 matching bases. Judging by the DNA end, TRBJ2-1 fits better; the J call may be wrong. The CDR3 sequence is CASGGYNEQFF. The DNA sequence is TGTGCCAGCGGAGGTTACAATGAGCAGTTCTTC.